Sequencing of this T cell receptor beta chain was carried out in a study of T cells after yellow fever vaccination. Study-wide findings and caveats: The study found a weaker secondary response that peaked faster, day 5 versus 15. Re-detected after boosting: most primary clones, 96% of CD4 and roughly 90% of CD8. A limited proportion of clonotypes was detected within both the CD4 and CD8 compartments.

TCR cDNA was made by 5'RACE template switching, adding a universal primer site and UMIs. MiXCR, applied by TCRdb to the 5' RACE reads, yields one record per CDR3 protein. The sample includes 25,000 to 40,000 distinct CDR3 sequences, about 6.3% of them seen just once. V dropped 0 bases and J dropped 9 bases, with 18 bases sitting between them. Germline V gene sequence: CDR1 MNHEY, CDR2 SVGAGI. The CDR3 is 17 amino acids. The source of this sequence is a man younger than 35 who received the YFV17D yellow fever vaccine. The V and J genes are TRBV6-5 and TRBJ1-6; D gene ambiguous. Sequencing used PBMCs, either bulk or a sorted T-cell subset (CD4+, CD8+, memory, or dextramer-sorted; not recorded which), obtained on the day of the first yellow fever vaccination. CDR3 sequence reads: CASSYSVQRGAVSPLHF. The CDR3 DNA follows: TGTGCCAGCAGTTACTCGGTACAACGGGGAGCAGTTTCACCCCTCCACTTT.